The 10 T cell receptor beta chains below all came from one sample that was sequenced in a study of PD-L1 blockade in urothelial cancer. The protocol was immunoSEQ multiplex PCR, while the TCRdb copy is restricted to in-frame clones and leaves out a portion. Here the sample spans about 72,000 clones, about 86% being singletons. Time point specified: pretreatment peripheral blood. The input for sequencing was PBMCs, taken around atezolizumab (anti-PD-L1) treatment. The receptors come from a man aged 55 to 70 with urothelial cancer.

The chain uses TRBV19 and TRBJ2-3, with TRBD2 matching over 8 bases. CDR3 size: 16 residues. Looked up from germline, CDR1 is LNHDA and CDR2 is SQIVND (reference sequence). V was pared by 2 bases and J by 5 bases, with 9 bases of the junction left unmatched. The CDR3 DNA follows: TGTGCCAGTAGTATACGCGGGGGGAGCGTGGGAGATACGCAGTATTTT. It specifies CASSIRGGSVGDTQYF.

The chain has TRBV30 and TRBJ2-7, with 7 bases identical to TRBD1. This CDR3 has 13 residues. Germline V gene data show CDR1 as GTSNPN and CDR2 as SVGIG (reference sequence). V dropped 7 bases and J dropped 2; count of bases not matched to a gene: 8. The CDR3 here is CAYGDSLPYEQYF. CDR3 bases: TGTGCCTACGGGGACAGCCTCCCCTACGAGCAGTACTTC.

The rearrangement uses TRBV7-9 and TRBJ1-5, with D hard to call. In germline, CDR1 is SEHNR, CDR2 FQNEAQ (reference sequence). The CDR3 spans 12 residues. V shed 4 bases and J shed 5 bases, with 6 bases lying between them. As DNA, the CDR3 is TGTGCCAGCAGCTCGCCAGATCAGCCCCAGCATTTT. Its translation is CASSSPDQPQHF. The full variable domain, completed using reference TRBV7-9 and TRBJ1-5, is DTGVSQNPRHKITKRGQNVTFRCDPISEHNRLYWYRQTLGQGPEFLTYFQNEAQLEKSRLLSDRFSAERPKGSFSTLEIQRTEQGDSAMYLCASSSPDQPQHFGDGTRLSIL.

The chain links TRBV10-1 to TRBJ2-2, with D hard to call. Germline V gene data show CDR1 as WNHNN and CDR2 as SYGVQD (reference sequence). The CDR3 is 17 amino acids. V was cut by 3 bases and J by 2 bases, with 16 bases left in between. This CDR3 reads CASSDIFGLGNTGELFF. As DNA, the CDR3 is TGCGCCAGCAGTGATATCTTTGGGCTCGGAAACACCGGGGAGCTGTTTTTT.

The V call is TRBV28, the J call TRBJ1-6; the D gene is possibly TRBD1 (6 bases). The V gene lost 5 bases and the J gene lost 8 bases, with 22 bases spanning the gap. The germline V gene has CDR1 MDHEN and CDR2 SYDVKM. The CDR3 totals 17 residues. CDR3 protein: CASSPPYRERSDSPLHF. The CDR3 DNA sequence: TGTGCCAGCAGTCCTCCCTACAGGGAAAGATCGGATTCACCCCTCCACTTT.

This clone was seen a single time. The V call is TRBV7-9, the J call TRBJ2-4; 8 bases agree with TRBD1. CDR3 length: 14 amino acids. Germline assignment: CDR1 SEHNR and CDR2 FQNEAQ (reference sequence). J lost 8 bases, V lost 1 base, and 4 bases had no gene match. The CDR3 nucleotides are TGTGCCAGCAGCTTAGGACAGGGGATTGACATTCAGTACTTC. Its translation is CASSLGQGIDIQYF.

The chain employs TRBV28 and TRBJ2-6, with a possible D match to TRBD1 (5 bases). The CDR3 length is 16 residues. Trimming cost V 2 bases and J 2 bases, with 10 bases left between them. Germline V lookup: CDR1 MDHEN, CDR2 SYDVKM. The CDR3 is CASSLQGSAGANVLTF. The CDR3 bases are TGTGCCAGCAGTTTACAGGGAAGTGCTGGGGCCAACGTCCTGACTTTC.

The V call is TRBV9, the J call TRBJ2-2; D is possibly TRBD2 (6 bases). CDR1 and CDR2 (germline): SGDLS, YYNGEE. Between the trimmed V and J ends, which lost 0 bases and 6 bases, there was a span of 15 bases. The CDR3 contains 16 residues. CDR3 amino acids: CASSVVGSWGAGELFF. Here the CDR3 DNA reads TGTGCCAGCAGCGTAGTTGGTAGCTGGGGGGCCGGGGAGCTGTTTTTT.

V gene TRBV4-1 combines with J gene TRBJ1-1; tentatively, D is TRBD1 (5 bases). The V and J ends lost 1 base and 6 bases respectively, with 12 bases between them. From germline, CDR1 is MGHRA and CDR2 YSYEKL. The CDR3 is made up of 14 amino acids. The CDR3 is CASSQVVRAPEAFF. In DNA form, the CDR3 reads TGCGCCAGCAGCCAAGTTGTCAGGGCCCCTGAAGCTTTCTTT.

This clone was observed a single time. A junction end diverges from the germline sequence, so it may reflect a read error. The gene calls are TRBV7-7 and TRBJ2-2; 8 positions agree with TRBD2. The CDR3 contains 17 residues. In germline, CDR1 is SSHAT, CDR2 FNYEAQ (reference sequence). In nucleotides, the CDR3 is TGTGCTAGCAGCTTATCGTCGGGAGGGGGGATGACCGGGGAGCTGTTTTTT. It translates to CASSLSSGGGMTGELFF.